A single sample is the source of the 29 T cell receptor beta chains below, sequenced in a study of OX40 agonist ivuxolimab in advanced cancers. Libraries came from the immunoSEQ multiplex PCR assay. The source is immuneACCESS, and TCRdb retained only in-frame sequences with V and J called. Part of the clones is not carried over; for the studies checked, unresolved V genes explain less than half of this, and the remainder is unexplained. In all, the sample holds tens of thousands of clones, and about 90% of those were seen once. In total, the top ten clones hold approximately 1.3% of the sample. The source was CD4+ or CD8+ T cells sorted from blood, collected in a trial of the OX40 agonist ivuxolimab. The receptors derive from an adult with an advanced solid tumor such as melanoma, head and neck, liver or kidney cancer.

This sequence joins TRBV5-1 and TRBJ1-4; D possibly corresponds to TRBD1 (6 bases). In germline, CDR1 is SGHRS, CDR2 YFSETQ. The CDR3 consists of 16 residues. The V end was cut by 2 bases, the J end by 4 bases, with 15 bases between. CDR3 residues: CASSFTTAGVNEKLFF. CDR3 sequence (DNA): TGCGCCAGCAGCTTCACGACAGCAGGGGTTAATGAAAAACTGTTTTTT.

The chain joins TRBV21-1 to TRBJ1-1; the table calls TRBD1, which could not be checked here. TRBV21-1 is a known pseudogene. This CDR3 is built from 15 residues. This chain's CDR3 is CASRYGRGRNTEAFF. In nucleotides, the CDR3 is TGTGCCAGCAGGTATGGAAGGGGCCGGAACACTGAAGCTTTCTTT.

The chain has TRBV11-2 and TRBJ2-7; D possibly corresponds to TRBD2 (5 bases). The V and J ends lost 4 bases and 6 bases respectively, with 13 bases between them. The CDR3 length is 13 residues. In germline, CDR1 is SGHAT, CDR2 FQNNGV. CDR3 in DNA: TGTGCCAGCAGCTCCGGGCGGGTCCTCGAGCAGTACTTC. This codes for CASSSGRVLEQYF.

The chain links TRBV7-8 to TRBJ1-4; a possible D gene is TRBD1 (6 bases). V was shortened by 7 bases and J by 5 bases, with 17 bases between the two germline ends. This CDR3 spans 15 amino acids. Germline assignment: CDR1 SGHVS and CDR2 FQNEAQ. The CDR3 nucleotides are TGTGCCAGCACCCCTTCAGGGGCAAGGAATGAAAAACTGTTTTTT. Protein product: CASTPSGARNEKLFF.

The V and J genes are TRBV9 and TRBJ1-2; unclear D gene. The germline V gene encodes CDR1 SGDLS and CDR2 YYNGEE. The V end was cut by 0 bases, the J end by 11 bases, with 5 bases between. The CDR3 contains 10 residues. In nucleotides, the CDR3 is TGTGCCAGCAGCGTAGATCAATACACCTTC. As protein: CASSVDQYTF.

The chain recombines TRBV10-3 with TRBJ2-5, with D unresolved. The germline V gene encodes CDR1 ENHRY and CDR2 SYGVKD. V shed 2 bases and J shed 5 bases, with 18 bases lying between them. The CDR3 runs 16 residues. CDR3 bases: TGTGCCATCAGTGAGCCCGGCCGGTCTACTGGGGAGACCCAGTACTTC. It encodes CAISEPGRSTGETQYF.

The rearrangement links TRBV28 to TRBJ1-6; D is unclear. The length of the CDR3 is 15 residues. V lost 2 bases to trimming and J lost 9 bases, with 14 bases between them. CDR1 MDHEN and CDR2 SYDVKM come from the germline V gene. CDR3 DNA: TGTGCCAGCAGTTTAGAAGGATTCGAGCGTTCACCCCTCCACTTT. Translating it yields CASSLEGFERSPLHF.

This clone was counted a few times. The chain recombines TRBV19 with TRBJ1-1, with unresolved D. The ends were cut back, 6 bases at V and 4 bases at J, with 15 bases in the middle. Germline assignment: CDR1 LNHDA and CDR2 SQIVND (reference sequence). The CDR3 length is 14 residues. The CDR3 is CASSQQWSGTEAFF. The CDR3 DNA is TGTGCCAGTAGCCAACAGTGGAGTGGCACTGAAGCTTTCTTT.

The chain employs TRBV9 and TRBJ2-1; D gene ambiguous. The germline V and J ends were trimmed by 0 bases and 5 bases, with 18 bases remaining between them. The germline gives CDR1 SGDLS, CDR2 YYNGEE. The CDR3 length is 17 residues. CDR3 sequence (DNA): TGTGCCAGCAGCGTAGCTTACGGCAGTCCCACAAACAATGAGCAGTTCTTC. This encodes CASSVAYGSPTNNEQFF.

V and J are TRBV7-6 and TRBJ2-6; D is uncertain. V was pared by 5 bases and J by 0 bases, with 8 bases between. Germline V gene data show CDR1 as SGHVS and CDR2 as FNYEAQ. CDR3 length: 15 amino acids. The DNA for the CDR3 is TGTGCCAGCAGCCCGAGCCCCTCTGGGGCCAACGTCCTGACTTTC. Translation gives CASSPSPSGANVLTF.

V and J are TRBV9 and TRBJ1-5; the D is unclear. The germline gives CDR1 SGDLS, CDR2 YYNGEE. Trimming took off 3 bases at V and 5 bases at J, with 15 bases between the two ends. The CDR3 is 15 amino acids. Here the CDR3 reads CASSASLGIDQPQHF. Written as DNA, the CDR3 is TGTGCCAGCAGCGCCTCCTTAGGGATCGATCAGCCCCAGCATTTT.

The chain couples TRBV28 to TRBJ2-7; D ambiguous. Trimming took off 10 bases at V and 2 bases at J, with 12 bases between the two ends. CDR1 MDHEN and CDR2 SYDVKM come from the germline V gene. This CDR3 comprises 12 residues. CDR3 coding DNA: TGTGCCACCCTAGGAAGAACCTACGAGCAGTACTTC. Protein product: CATLGRTYEQYF.

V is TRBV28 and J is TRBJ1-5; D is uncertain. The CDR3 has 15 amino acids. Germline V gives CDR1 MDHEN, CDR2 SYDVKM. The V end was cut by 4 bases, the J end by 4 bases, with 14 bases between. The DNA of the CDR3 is TGTGCCAGCAGTTCTGTGACGGGTAAAAATCAGCCCCAGCATTTT. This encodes CASSSVTGKNQPQHF.

The CDR3: CASSSGTGRTTDTQYF. CDR3 DNA: TGTGCCAGCAGCTCTGGGACAGGGAGGACCACAGATACGCAGTATTTT. V and J are TRBV5-6 and TRBJ2-3, with TRBD1 identical over 9 bases. In germline, CDR1 is SGHDT, CDR2 YYEEEE. This CDR3 spans 16 amino acids. After removal of 3 bases from V and 2 bases from J, the junction contained 7 bases not matched to a gene.

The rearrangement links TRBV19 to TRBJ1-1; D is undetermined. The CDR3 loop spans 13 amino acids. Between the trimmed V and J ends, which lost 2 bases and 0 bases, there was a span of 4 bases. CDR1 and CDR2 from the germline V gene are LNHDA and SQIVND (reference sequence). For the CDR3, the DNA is TGTGCCAGTAGTATAAGGGTGAACACTGAAGCTTTCTTT. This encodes CASSIRVNTEAFF.

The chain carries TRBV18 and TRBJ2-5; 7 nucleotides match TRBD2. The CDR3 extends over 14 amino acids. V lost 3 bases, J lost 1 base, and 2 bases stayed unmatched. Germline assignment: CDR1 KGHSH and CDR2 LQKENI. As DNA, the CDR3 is TGTGCCAGCTCACCGGGAGGGGTCCAAGAGACCCAGTACTTC. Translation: CASSPGGVQETQYF. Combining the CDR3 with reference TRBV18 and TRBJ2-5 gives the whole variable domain NAGVMQNPRHLVRRRGQEARLRCSPMKGHSHVYWYRQLPEEGLKFMVYLQKENIIDESGMPKERFSAEFPKEGPSILRIQQVVRGDSAAYFCASSPGGVQETQYFGPGTRLLVL.

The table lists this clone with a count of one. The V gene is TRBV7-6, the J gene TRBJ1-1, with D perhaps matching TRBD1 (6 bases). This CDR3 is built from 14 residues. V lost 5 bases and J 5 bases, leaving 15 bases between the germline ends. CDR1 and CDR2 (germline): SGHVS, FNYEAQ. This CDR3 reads CASSPIGQFTEAFF. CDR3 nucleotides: TGTGCCAGCAGCCCCATAGGACAGTTTACTGAAGCTTTCTTT.

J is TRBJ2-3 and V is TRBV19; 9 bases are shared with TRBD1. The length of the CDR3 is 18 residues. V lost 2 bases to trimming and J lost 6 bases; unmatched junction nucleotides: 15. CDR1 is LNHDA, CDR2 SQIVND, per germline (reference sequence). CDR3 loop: CASSISRNSGTGKDTQYF. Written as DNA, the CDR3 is TGTGCCAGTAGTATATCCCGAAACTCCGGGACAGGGAAGGATACGCAGTATTTT.

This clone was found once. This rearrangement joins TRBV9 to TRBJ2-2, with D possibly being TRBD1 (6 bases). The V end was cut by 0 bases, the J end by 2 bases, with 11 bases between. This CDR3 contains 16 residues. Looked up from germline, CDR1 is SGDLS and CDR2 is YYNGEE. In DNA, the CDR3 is TGTGCCAGCAGCGTAGAAGGACAGACTAACACCGGGGAGCTGTTTTTT. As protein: CASSVEGQTNTGELFF.

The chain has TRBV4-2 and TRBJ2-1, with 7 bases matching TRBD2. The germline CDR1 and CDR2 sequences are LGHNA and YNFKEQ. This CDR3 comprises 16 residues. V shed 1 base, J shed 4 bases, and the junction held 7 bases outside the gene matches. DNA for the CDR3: TGTGCCAGCAGCCAAGGTAGGGCCGGGAGGTACAATGAGCAGTTCTTC. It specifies CASSQGRAGRYNEQFF.

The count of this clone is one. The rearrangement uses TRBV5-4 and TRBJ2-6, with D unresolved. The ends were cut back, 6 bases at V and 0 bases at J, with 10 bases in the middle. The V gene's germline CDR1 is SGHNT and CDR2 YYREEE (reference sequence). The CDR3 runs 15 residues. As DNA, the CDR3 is TGTGCCAGCAACGACAAGGGCTCTGGGGCCAACGTCCTGACTTTC. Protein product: CASNDKGSGANVLTF.

CDR3 sequence: CASSYRRDQETQYF. The CDR3 DNA reads TGTGCCAGCAGCTACCGACGGGACCAAGAGACCCAGTACTTC. The chain links TRBV5-4 to TRBJ2-5; no reliable D call. CDR3 length: 14 residues. The V end was cut by 3 bases, the J end by 0 bases, with 9 bases between. The germline CDR1 and CDR2 sequences are SGHNT and YYREEE (reference sequence). Full variable domain (outside the CDR3, taken from reference TRBV5-4 and TRBJ2-5): ETGVTQSPTHLIKTRGQQVTLRCSSQSGHNTVSWYQQALGQGPQFIFQYYREEENGRGNFPPRFSGLQFPNYSSELNVNALELDDSALYLCASSYRRDQETQYFGPGTRLLVL.

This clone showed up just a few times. In nucleotides, the CDR3 is TGTGCCAGTAGTGTCACTAGCGGGAACACCGGGGAGCTGTTTTTT. Protein product: CASSVTSGNTGELFF. V usage is TRBV19 and J usage is TRBJ2-2; 8 bases map to TRBD2. The germline V gene encodes CDR1 LNHDA and CDR2 SQIVND (reference sequence). V lost 5 bases to trimming and J lost 1 base; unmatched junction nucleotides: 3. The CDR3 sequence is 15 residues long.

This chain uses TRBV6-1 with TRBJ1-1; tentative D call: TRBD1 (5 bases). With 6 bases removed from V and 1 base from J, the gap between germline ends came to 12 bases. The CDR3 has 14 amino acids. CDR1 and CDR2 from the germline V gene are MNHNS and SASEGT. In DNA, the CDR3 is TGTGCCAGCAGCTCGGACATTTCGAACACTGAAGCTTTCTTT. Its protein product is CASSSDISNTEAFF.

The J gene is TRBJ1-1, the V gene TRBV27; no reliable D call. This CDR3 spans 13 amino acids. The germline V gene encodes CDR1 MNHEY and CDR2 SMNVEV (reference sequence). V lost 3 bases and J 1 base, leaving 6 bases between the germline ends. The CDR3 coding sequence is TGTGCCAGCAGTTTTTCGGAGAACACTGAAGCTTTCTTT. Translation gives CASSFSENTEAFF.

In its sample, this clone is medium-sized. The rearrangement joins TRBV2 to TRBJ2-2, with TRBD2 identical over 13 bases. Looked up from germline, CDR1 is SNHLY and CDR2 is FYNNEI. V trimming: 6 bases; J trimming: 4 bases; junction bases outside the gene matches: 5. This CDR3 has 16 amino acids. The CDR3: CASRGRTSGGTGELFF. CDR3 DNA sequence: TGTGCCAGCAGAGGGAGGACTAGCGGGGGCACCGGGGAGCTGTTTTTT.

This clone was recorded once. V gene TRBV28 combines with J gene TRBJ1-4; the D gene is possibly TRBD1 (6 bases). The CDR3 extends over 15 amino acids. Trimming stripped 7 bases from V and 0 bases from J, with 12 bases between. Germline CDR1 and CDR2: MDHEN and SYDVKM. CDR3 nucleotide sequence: TGTGCCAGCATTTCGTGGACAGCAACTAATGAAAAACTGTTTTTT. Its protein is CASISWTATNEKLFF.

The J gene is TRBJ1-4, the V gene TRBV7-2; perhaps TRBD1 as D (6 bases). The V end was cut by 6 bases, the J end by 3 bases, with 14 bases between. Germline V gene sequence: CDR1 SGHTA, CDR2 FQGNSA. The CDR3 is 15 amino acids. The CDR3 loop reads CASSRTGMANEKLFF. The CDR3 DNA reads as TGTGCCAGCAGTCGTACAGGGATGGCTAATGAAAAACTGTTTTTT.

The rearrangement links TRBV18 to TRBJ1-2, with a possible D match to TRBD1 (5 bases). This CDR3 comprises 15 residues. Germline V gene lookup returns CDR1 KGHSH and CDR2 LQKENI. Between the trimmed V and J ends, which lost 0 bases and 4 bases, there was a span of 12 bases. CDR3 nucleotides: TGTGCCAGCTCACCACCCGGCCCGGGGGGCTATGGCTACACCTTC. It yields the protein CASSPPGPGGYGYTF.